The 3 T cell receptor beta chains below were found in one sample sequenced in a study of shared clonotypes between healthy human individuals. The assay was immunoSEQ multiplex PCR, and TCRdb's table has in-frame clones only and misses some. The sample includes hundreds of thousands of clones, roughly three quarters of them seen just once. Sequencing was performed on PBMCs. The receptor set was obtained from a woman aged 40 to 50 in good health. Some clones in this sample may be carry-over from other donors' samples.

The rearrangement joins TRBV6-7 to TRBJ2-3; D gene ambiguous. TRBV6-7 is an ORF, and what it does is uncertain. CDR3 size: 9 residues. V was cut by 9 bases and J by 4 bases, with 2 bases left in between. The CDR3 DNA reads as TGTGCCAGGTCAGATACGCAGTATTTT. Translated: CARSDTQYF.

The chain couples TRBV29-1 to TRBJ2-7, with a possible D match to TRBD2 (5 bases). This CDR3 is built from 12 residues. Germline V gives CDR1 SQVTM, CDR2 ANQGSEA. The germline V and J ends were trimmed by 6 bases and 0 bases, with 9 bases remaining between them. In nucleotides, the CDR3 is TGCAGCGTCAGAACTAGCTCCTACGAGCAGTACTTC. Translation gives CSVRTSSYEQYF.

This sequence joins TRBV6-5 and TRBJ1-1, with D tentatively TRBD1 (5 bases). CDR3 length equals 13 residues. The germline V gene encodes CDR1 MNHEY and CDR2 SVGAGI. V lost 7 bases and J 1 base, leaving 10 bases between the germline ends. CDR3 loop: CASTRGGNTEAFF. For the CDR3, the DNA is TGTGCCAGCACCCGCGGGGGGAACACTGAAGCTTTCTTT.